This T cell receptor beta chain was recovered during a study of T cell responses to AZD1222 COVID-19 vaccine. Study outcomes and limitations: Donors, mostly white British, included more females; clonal diversity was possibly underestimated. Along spike, vaccine-associated CD4 TCRs were found throughout, with dominance at 160-218 and 743-854. The number of AZD1222 recipients seropositive at baseline was only 5 to 7.

Pooled together were second doses at about 4 or about 12 weeks. Of note for this clone: What it binds is not known.

Sequencing used immunoSEQ multiplex PCR; TCRdb keeps in-frame clones, though not all of them. The sample holds approximately 72,000 clones, roughly 87% seen once. V was pared by 1 base and J by 2 bases, with 8 bases between. CDR3 length: 14 residues. Germline-derived CDR1 and CDR2 are LGHDT and YNNKEL (reference sequence). This chain joins TRBV3-1 (or the pseudogene TRBV3-2) and TRBJ2-5; D uncertain. Sequences were derived from peripheral blood, sampled 28 days after the second AZD1222 dose. The receptor was isolated from an adult who received the AZD1222 COVID-19 vaccine. CDR3: CASSQVLGQETQYF. CDR3 sequence (DNA): TGTGCCAGCAGCCAAGTTCTAGGGCAAGAGACCCAGTACTTC.